One T cell receptor (beta chain) is described in this entry. The data derive from a study of T cell clonotyping in hematopoietic cell transplantation. Germline V lookup: CDR1 LNHDA, CDR2 SQIVND (reference sequence). The CDR3 has 14 residues. V shed 4 bases and J shed 3 bases, with 13 bases lying between them. Only in-frame clones appear in the TCRdb table, and some are missing; sequencing was by immunoSEQ multiplex PCR. The sample records about 36,000 clones, around 95% being singletons. Time point here: recipient sample about 28 days before transplant, after cytoreduction. The clonotype originates from a man between 40 and 49 years old with chronic myeloid leukemia. Some clones in this sample may be carry-over from other donors' samples. The source material was peripheral blood mononuclear cells, sampled before stem cell transplant. The genes are TRBV19 and TRBJ2-7; D gene ambiguous. This CDR3 is CASSTADRYYEQYF. CDR3 DNA: TGTGCCAGTAGTACGGCGGACCGTTACTACGAGCAGTACTTC.